This T cell receptor beta chain comes out of a study of somatic mutations in cytotoxic T cells in rheumatoid arthritis. The table came from immunoSEQ multiplex PCR; TCRdb's copy has only in-frame clones and leaves some out. The sample has about 29,000 clones, 70% to 90% seen once. V shed 1 base and J shed 3 bases, with 11 bases lying between them. This CDR3 is 15 amino acids long. Germline lookup yields CDR1 SGHRS and CDR2 YFSETQ. Sequenced material: CD8+ T cells sorted from blood. This sequence originates from an adult with rheumatoid arthritis. The chain couples TRBV5-1 to TRBJ2-1; perhaps TRBD2 as D (5 bases). Here the CDR3 DNA reads TGCGCCAGCAGCTTGTCGGGCGGACTCTACAATGAGCAGTTCTTC. It yields the protein CASSLSGGLYNEQFF.